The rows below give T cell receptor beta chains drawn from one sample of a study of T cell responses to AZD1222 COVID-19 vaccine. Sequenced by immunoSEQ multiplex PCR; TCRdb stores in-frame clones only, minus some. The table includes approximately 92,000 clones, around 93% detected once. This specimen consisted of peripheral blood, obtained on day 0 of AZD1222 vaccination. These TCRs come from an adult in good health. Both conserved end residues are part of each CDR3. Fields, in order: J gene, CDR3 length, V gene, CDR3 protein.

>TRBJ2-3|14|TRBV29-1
CSVPRGAHTDTQYF
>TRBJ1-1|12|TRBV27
CASFHPSPEAFF
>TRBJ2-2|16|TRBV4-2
CASSQGGGGVSGELFF
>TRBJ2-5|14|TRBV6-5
CASSQGQTQETQYF
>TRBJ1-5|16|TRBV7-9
CASSWGDRGQNQPQHF
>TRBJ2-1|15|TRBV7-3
CASSPRSGGNNEQFF
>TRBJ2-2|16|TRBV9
CASSVPPSPETGELFF
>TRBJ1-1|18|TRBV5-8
CASTQGGLRGTEYTEAFF
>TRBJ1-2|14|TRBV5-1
CASSLEVTSYGYTF
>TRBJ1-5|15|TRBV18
CASSLRTGSSQPQHF
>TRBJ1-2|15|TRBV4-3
CASSQDHRGQNGYTF
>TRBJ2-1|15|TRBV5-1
CASSQGGTTNNEQFF
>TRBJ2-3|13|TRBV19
CASSTQNRDTQYF
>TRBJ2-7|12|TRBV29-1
CSVRGQSYEQYF
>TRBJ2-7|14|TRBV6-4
CASSDSAGAYEQYF
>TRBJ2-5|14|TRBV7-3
CASSSDRWGETQYF
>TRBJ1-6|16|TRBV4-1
CASSRTGGSWNSPLHF
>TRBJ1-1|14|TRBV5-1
CASSLTRDWAEAFF